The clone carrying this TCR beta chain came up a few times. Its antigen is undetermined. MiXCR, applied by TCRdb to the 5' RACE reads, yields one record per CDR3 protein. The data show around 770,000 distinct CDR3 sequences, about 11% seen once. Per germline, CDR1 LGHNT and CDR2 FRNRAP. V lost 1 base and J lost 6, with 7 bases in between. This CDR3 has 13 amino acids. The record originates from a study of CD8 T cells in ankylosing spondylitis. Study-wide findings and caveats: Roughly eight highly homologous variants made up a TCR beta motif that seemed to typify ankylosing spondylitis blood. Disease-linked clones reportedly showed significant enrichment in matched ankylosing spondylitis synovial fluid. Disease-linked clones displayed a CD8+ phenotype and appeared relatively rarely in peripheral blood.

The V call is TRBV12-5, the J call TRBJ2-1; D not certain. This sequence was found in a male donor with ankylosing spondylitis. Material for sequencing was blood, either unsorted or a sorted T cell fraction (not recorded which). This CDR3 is CASGLAHGNEQFF. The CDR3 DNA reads TGTGCTAGTGGTTTGGCCCATGGCAATGAGCAGTTCTTC.